Each of the 24 T cell receptor beta chains below was sequenced from the same sample in a study of CD8+CD57+ T cells in acquired aplastic anemia. TCR beta VDJ and CDR3 profiling used genomic DNA as template. TCRdb fed the reads into MiXCR, producing one record per CDR3 protein. Here the sample spans approximately 170,000 distinct CDR3 sequences, roughly 50% being singletons. Before being chosen for sequencing, patients had shown CD8+CD57+ cell expansion by flow cytometry. Specimen: sorted CD4+, CD8+, or CD8+CD57+ T cells (not recorded which) from PBMCs. The receptor set was obtained from a human donor with aplastic anemia.

This clonotype was seen many times. This rearrangement joins TRBV9 to TRBJ2-1; a possible D gene is TRBD2 (5 bases). Germline CDR1 is SGDLS and CDR2 is YYNGEE. The CDR3 totals 14 residues. V shed 0 bases and J shed 9 bases, with 13 bases lying between them. CDR3 residues: CASSVELEFGEQFF. As DNA, the CDR3 is TGTGCCAGCAGCGTAGAACTAGAATTTGGTGAGCAGTTCTTC. Complete variable domain (other parts from reference TRBV9 and TRBJ2-1): DSGVTQTPKHLITATGQRVTLRCSPRSGDLSVYWYQQSLDQGLQFLIQYYNGEERAKGNILERFSAQQFPDLHSELNLSSLELGDSALYFCASSVELEFGEQFFGPGTRLTVL.

This chain links TRBV10-1 with TRBJ2-5; D uncertain. The CDR3 totals 13 residues. Deletions cut 0 bases from V and 5 bases from J, with 7 bases between. Germline lookup yields CDR1 WNHNN and CDR2 SYGVQD (reference sequence). The CDR3 region is CASSESGRETQYF. The CDR3 nucleotides are TGCGCCAGCAGTGAGTCCGGCAGGGAGACCCAGTACTTC.

The chain carries TRBV5-4 and TRBJ2-2; 8 bases match TRBD1. The length of the CDR3 is 17 residues. V shed 0 bases, J shed 4 bases, and the junction held 8 bases outside the gene matches. From germline, CDR1 is SGHNT and CDR2 YYREEE (reference sequence). The CDR3 DNA follows: TGTGCCAGCAGCTTGGCCCCCAGGGGGCAGAGCACCGGGGAGCTGTTTTTT. This gives the protein CASSLAPRGQSTGELFF.

V usage is TRBV20-1 and J usage is TRBJ2-7; either TRBD1 or TRBD2 may fit D (5 bases each). V gave up 4 bases and J gave up 3 bases, with 10 bases separating them. CDR3 length equals 12 residues. Per the germline V gene, CDR1 is DFQATT and CDR2 is SNEGSKA (reference sequence). The CDR3 sequence is CSANRDGYEQYF. The CDR3 DNA sequence: TGCAGTGCTAACCGGGACGGCTACGAGCAGTACTTC.

The chain joins TRBV25-1 to TRBJ1-3; a possible D gene is TRBD1 (6 bases). Between the trimmed V and J ends, which lost 0 bases and 6 bases, there was a span of 15 bases. The CDR3 extends over 16 amino acids. The germline V gene has CDR1 MGHDK and CDR2 SYGVNS. The CDR3 DNA reads TGTGCCAGCAGTGAATATGCCGCAGGGGTGGAAAACACCATATATTTT. Protein: CASSEYAAGVENTIYF.

This clonotype was seen many times. This sequence joins TRBV19 and TRBJ2-5; a possible D gene is TRBD2 (6 bases). The CDR3 extends over 15 amino acids. Trimming pared 1 base from V and 5 bases from J, leaving 14 bases between. Germline CDR1 LNHDA, CDR2 SQIVND (reference sequence). The CDR3 coding sequence is TGTGCCAGTAGTATAGGGTCAGGCGGAGGGGAGACCCAGTACTTC. Translated: CASSIGSGGGETQYF.

In regard to this clonotype: A much larger clonotype is one base distant, so this may be a read error. V and J are TRBV5-1 and TRBJ2-3; weak D call: TRBD2 (7 bases). V dropped 4 bases and J dropped 2 bases, with 17 bases sitting between them. The V gene's germline CDR1 is SGHRS and CDR2 YFSETQ. CDR3 length: 16 amino acids. CDR3 in DNA: TGCGCCAGCAGCCCTATTGGGGGGGGGCTCACAGATACGCAGTATTTT. Residues: CASSPIGGGLTDTQYF.

This clonotype was counted at least ten times. V gene TRBV9 combines with J gene TRBJ1-1; 11 bases fit TRBD1. CDR3 length equals 14 residues. J lost 6 bases, V lost 0 bases, and 1 base had no gene match. The germline V gene encodes CDR1 SGDLS and CDR2 YYNGEE. CDR3 region: CASSVAGQGAEAFF. Written as DNA, the CDR3 is TGTGCCAGCAGCGTAGCGGGACAGGGGGCTGAAGCTTTCTTT.

This clonotype was seen once. The chain combines TRBV15 with TRBJ2-7, with D perhaps matching TRBD1 (5 bases). V lost 0 bases and J lost 6, with 15 bases in between. The germline V gene encodes CDR1 LNHNV and CDR2 YYDKDF (reference sequence). The CDR3 is made up of 15 amino acids. CDR3 nucleotide sequence: TGTGCCACCAGCAGAGACCTGAAGGGAAGGGGCGAGCAGTACTTC. Its protein is CATSRDLKGRGEQYF.

The rearrangement links TRBV10-2 to TRBJ1-2; the match to TRBD1 covers 9 bases. The CDR3 length is 15 residues. CDR1 is WSHSY and CDR2 is SAAADI in the germline V gene. J gave up 4 bases and V 5 bases, and 8 bases lay outside the gene matches. CDR3 coding DNA: TGCGCCAGCAGTTTCACCGGGACAGGGACCTATGGCTACACCTTC. Translation: CASSFTGTGTYGYTF.

Comments on this clonotype: A much bigger clone sits one base away, suggesting this may be a read error. The chain joins TRBV7-9 to TRBJ1-5; D unresolved. CDR3 size: 13 residues. V lost 1 base, J lost 5 bases, and 6 bases lay in between. Germline V lookup: CDR1 SEHNR, CDR2 FQNEAQ (reference sequence). The CDR3 DNA reads as TGTGCCAGCAGCTTAGTTGGGGATCAGCCCCAGCATTTT. Translating gives CASSLVGDQPQHF.

This clonotype has a handful of counts. V is TRBV5-4 and J is TRBJ2-6; 9 nucleotides align to TRBD1. The CDR3 length is 17 residues. Trimming cost V 6 bases and J 0 bases; bases outside gene matches: 7. CDR1 SGHNT and CDR2 YYREEE come from the germline V gene (reference sequence). CDR3 DNA: TGTGCCAGCAACCCGACAGGGGGGGGCTCTGGGGCCAACGTCCTGACTTTC. It yields the protein CASNPTGGGSGANVLTF. The entire variable domain, with the rest obtained from reference TRBV5-4 and TRBJ2-6, is as follows: ETGVTQSPTHLIKTRGQQVTLRCSSQSGHNTVSWYQQALGQGPQFIFQYYREEENGRGNFPPRFSGLQFPNYSSELNVNALELDDSALYLCASNPTGGGSGANVLTFGAGSRLTVL.

The rearrangement joins TRBV5-1 to TRBJ2-5; 11 bases are shared with TRBD2. Germline V CDR1 and CDR2: SGHRS, YFSETQ. J was trimmed by 2 bases and V by 1 base; bases with no gene match: 10. The CDR3 consists of 18 residues. CDR3: CASSLIPSGGPVQETQYF. For the CDR3, the DNA is TGCGCCAGCAGCTTGATCCCTAGCGGGGGGCCGGTACAAGAGACCCAGTACTTC.

This clonotype has a count of ten or more. This chain links TRBV6-1 with TRBJ1-5, with D unresolved. Germline CDR1 reads MNHNS; CDR2 reads SASEGT. The V and J ends lost 6 bases and 5 bases respectively, with 8 bases between them. The CDR3 has 12 amino acids. The CDR3 is CASRAGDQPQHF. The CDR3 DNA reads as TGTGCCAGCAGGGCAGGAGATCAGCCCCAGCATTTT.

The chain uses TRBV19 and TRBJ2-2; no definite D call. This CDR3 contains 16 residues. V was trimmed by 5 bases and J by 1 base, leaving 14 bases between them. Germline-derived CDR1 and CDR2 are LNHDA and SQIVND (reference sequence). The CDR3 spells CASSSSSLGNTGELFF. DNA for the CDR3: TGTGCCAGTAGTTCCAGCAGCTTGGGGAACACCGGGGAGCTGTTTTTT.

The chain carries TRBV5-4 and TRBJ1-2; D is perhaps TRBD1 (6 bases). V lost 5 bases to trimming and J lost 2 bases, with 10 bases between them. CDR3 length: 13 residues. Per germline, CDR1 SGHNT and CDR2 YYREEE (reference sequence). CDR3 in amino acids: CASRQTGNYGYTF. In DNA, the CDR3 is TGTGCCAGCAGGCAAACAGGGAACTATGGCTACACCTTC.

Points on this clonotype: In this CDR3 the conserved last residue, phenylalanine or tryptophan, is missing, so a read error is likely. The V call is TRBV7-9, the J call TRBJ2-5; 7 positions agree with TRBD1. The CDR3 contains 14 residues. With V trimmed by 5 bases and J by 5 bases, 8 bases remained unmatched. Germline V lookup: CDR1 SEHNR, CDR2 FQNEAQ (reference sequence). CDR3 bases: TGTGCCAGCAGCAGAGGACAGGCGCAGGAGACCCAGTACCTC. Protein: CASSRGQAQETQYL.

Ten or more counts support this clonotype. The rearrangement uses TRBV19 and TRBJ1-5; no clear D gene. Looked up from germline, CDR1 is LNHDA and CDR2 is SQIVND (reference sequence). This CDR3 is built from 12 residues. Trimming shortened V by 5 bases and J by 7 bases, and 9 bases separated the two germline ends. CDR3 in amino acids: CASSFDKQPQHF. The DNA of the CDR3 is TGTGCCAGTAGTTTTGACAAGCAGCCCCAGCATTTT.

About this clonotype: A much more abundant neighbour one base away suggests this may be a read error. V is TRBV6-5 and J is TRBJ1-3; possibly TRBD1 for D (5 bases). The CDR3 length is 15 residues. Germline V gene data show CDR1 as MNHEY and CDR2 as SVGAGI. The DNA for the CDR3 is TGTGCCAACAGTTACGGGGCAGGCTCTGGAAACACCATATATTTT. It codes for CANSYGAGSGNTIYF.

A few counts support this clonotype. This chain connects TRBV19 to TRBJ2-2, with 9 bases aligning to TRBD2. The CDR3 is 20 amino acids. Trimming took 0 bases from V and 3 from J; bases not matched to a gene: 14. Germline assignment: CDR1 LNHDA and CDR2 SQIVND (reference sequence). CDR3 bases: TGTGCCAGTAGTATAGATAGAGGAATTAGCGGGAGTTATGACACCGGGGAGCTGTTTTTT. Amino acid sequence: CASSIDRGISGSYDTGELFF.

This clonotype has only a few counts. This may be a read error, as it is one base from a much larger clone. The chain links TRBV12-3 or TRBV12-4 to TRBJ2-3, with TRBD2 identical over 8 bases. CDR3 length: 15 amino acids. The CDR3 DNA is TGTGCCAGCAGCGTAGCGGGGATTCCCACAGGTACGCAGTATTTT. This codes for CASSVAGIPTGTQYF.

This clonotype was seen at least ten times. The chain employs TRBV4-2 and TRBJ1-2; TRBD1 is a possible D gene (5 bases). The CDR3 contains 14 residues. CDR1 is LGHNA, CDR2 YNFKEQ, per germline. Between the trimmed V and J ends, which lost 0 bases and 6 bases, there was a span of 11 bases. The CDR3 region is CASSQDTRANGYTF. The CDR3, as DNA: TGTGCCAGCAGCCAAGATACCAGGGCTAATGGCTACACCTTC.

The chain joins TRBV19 to TRBJ1-1; D is possibly TRBD1 (5 bases). This CDR3 region has 15 residues. Trimming took off 9 bases at V and 1 base at J, with 18 bases between the two ends. Germline CDR1 and CDR2: LNHDA and SQIVND (reference sequence). The CDR3 DNA reads as TGTGCCAGCTACACTTTTCAGGGAGCGAACACTGAAGCTTTCTTT. Translated: CASYTFQGANTEAFF.

This clonotype was counted ten times or more. The gene calls are TRBV5-5 and TRBJ2-1; D is perhaps TRBD2 (6 bases). Germline assignment: CDR1 SGHKS and CDR2 YYEKEE (reference sequence). CDR3 length equals 16 residues. V lost 4 bases, J lost 0 bases, and 14 bases lay in between. CDR3 region: CASSPRLGASYNEQFF. CDR3 bases: TGTGCCAGCAGCCCTCGACTAGGAGCCTCCTACAATGAGCAGTTCTTC.